This T cell receptor beta chain was obtained from a study of preoperative IRX-2 immunotherapy in early breast cancer. The treatment: preoperative locoregional IRX-2 cytokine immunotherapy. The CDR3 has 15 amino acids. Germline assignment: CDR1 MNHEY and CDR2 SMNVEV (reference sequence). The germline V and J ends were trimmed by 4 bases and 0 bases, with 10 bases remaining between them. Measured with immunoSEQ multiplex PCR; TCRdb has only the in-frame clones, and not every one. The data show 34,000 or so clones, 90% to 95% seen once. This chain connects TRBV27 to TRBJ1-5; D is possibly TRBD1 (5 bases). The source of this sequence is a human donor with breast cancer. Sample collection was performed from a patient treated with IRX-2 immunotherapy. CDR3 bases: TGTGCCAGCAGTTGGAGACAGAGTAGCAATCAGCCCCAGCATTTT. It codes for CASSWRQSSNQPQHF.